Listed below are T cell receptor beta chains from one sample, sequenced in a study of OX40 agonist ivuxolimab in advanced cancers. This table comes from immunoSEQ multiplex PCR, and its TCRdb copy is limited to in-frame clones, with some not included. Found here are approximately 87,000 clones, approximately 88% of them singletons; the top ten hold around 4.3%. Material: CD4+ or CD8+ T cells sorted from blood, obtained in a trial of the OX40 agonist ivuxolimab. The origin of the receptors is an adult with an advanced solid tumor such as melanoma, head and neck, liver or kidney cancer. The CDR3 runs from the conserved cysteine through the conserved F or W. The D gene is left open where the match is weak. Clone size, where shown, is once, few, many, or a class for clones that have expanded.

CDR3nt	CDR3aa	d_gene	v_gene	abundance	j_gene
TGTGCCAGCAGTCTATCGGGACATACTAACTATGGCTACACCTTC	CASSLSGHTNYGYTF	-	TRBV27	-	TRBJ1-2
TGTGCCAGCAGTCCGACAGGGAAGACTGAAGCTTTCTTT	CASSPTGKTEAFF	TRBD1	TRBV6-5	-	TRBJ1-1
TGTGCCAGCAGCTTGGGGAGGAGAACGGGAGGGCCGTCTTTGGAGACCCAGTACTTC	CASSLGRRTGGPSLETQYF	TRBD2	TRBV5-6	-	TRBJ2-5
TGTGCCAGCAGCTTTGAGGTGGTTTCCAAGACCCAGTACTTC	CASSFEVVSKTQYF	-	TRBV7-6	-	TRBJ2-5
TGTGCCAGCAGCTTAGCGGGACTAGTGGAGCAGTACTTC	CASSLAGLVEQYF	TRBD2	TRBV13	few	TRBJ2-7
TGTGCCACCAGCAGAGATTTAGCGGCCTATGGCTACACCTTC	CATSRDLAAYGYTF	-	TRBV15	-	TRBJ1-2
TGTGCCAGCAGCCAAGTGGCCGGGGAGCTGTTTTTT	CASSQVAGELFF	-	TRBV14	few	TRBJ2-2
TGTGCCACCCAGAACACTAGTGCCACAGATACGCAGTATTTT	CATQNTSATDTQYF	-	TRBV10-3	once	TRBJ2-3
TGTGCCAGCCGGGGAGCGGGAGGGTTAAATGAGCAGTTCTTC	CASRGAGGLNEQFF	TRBD2	TRBV6-1	-	TRBJ2-1
TGCGCCAGCAGCTTAATGGGACTAGCGGGAATTGTCGGGGAGCTGTTTTTT	CASSLMGLAGIVGELFF	TRBD2	TRBV5-1	few	TRBJ2-2
TGCGCCAGCAGCTTGGGACAGTTGAGCTCTGGAAACACCATATATTTT	CASSLGQLSSGNTIYF	-	TRBV5-1	-	TRBJ1-3
TGCGCCAGCAGTGAGTCGTGGCGAAACAATGAGCAGTTCTTC	CASSESWRNNEQFF	-	TRBV10-1	-	TRBJ2-1
TGCGCCAGCAGCCCCCAGGGGCTCAGCACTGAAGCTTTCTTT	CASSPQGLSTEAFF	-	TRBV5-1	-	TRBJ1-1
TGTGCCAGCAGCCTGGGTTGGGGGACCTACAATGAGCAGTTCTTC	CASSLGWGTYNEQFF	-	TRBV5-4	-	TRBJ2-1
TGTGCCAGCAGCCTAAGACCAGGAGGGGGGCAAGAGACCCAGTACTTC	CASSLRPGGGQETQYF	-	TRBV7-8	-	TRBJ2-5
TGTGCCAGCAGCCCCCGTAGTGGGCTCGCCCTCTACGAGCAGTACTTC	CASSPRSGLALYEQYF	-	TRBV9	-	TRBJ2-7
TGTGCCAGCAGGGGGACTAGCGGGAGGCACAATGAGCAGTTCTTC	CASRGTSGRHNEQFF	TRBD2	TRBV2	-	TRBJ2-1
TGCGCCAGCAGCCGAACCGGGACAACGGCCGAGGGTGAGCAGTTCTTC	CASSRTGTTAEGEQFF	-	TRBV5-1	-	TRBJ2-1
TGCGCCAGCAGCCGAGGACCTAAGAACACTGAAGCTTTCTTT	CASSRGPKNTEAFF	-	TRBV4-1	-	TRBJ1-1
TGTGCCAGCAGCCTGGACAGGGGGACCGATCCGCCCCAGCATTTT	CASSLDRGTDPPQHF	TRBD1	TRBV7-9	-	TRBJ1-5
TGTGCCAGCAGTCTGGGGACAGAACCTACTGAAGCTTTCTTT	CASSLGTEPTEAFF	TRBD1	TRBV27	-	TRBJ1-1
TGTGCCAGCAGAACAGGGGAGGCGTACGAGCAGTACTTC	CASRTGEAYEQYF	-	TRBV28	-	TRBJ2-7
TGTGCCAGCAGTGTCGGGACTAGCGGGCTAGGAGCCCAAGAGACCCAGTACTTC	CASSVGTSGLGAQETQYF	TRBD2	TRBV27	-	TRBJ2-5
TGTGCCAGCAGCCAATCCGGACGGCCCGAGGGGGGCTACACCTTC	CASSQSGRPEGGYTF	-	TRBV4-2	-	TRBJ1-2
TGTGCCAGCAGTGATTGGCGAGCGGGAGACCGCACAGATACGCAGTATTTT	CASSDWRAGDRTDTQYF	TRBD2	TRBV2	once	TRBJ2-3
TGTGCCAGCTCACCAACGGGGTCTGGGGCCAACGTCCTGACTTTC	CASSPTGSGANVLTF	-	TRBV18	-	TRBJ2-6
TGCGCCAGCAGCCCCGGGGGCGTCGGGGAGACCCAGTACTTC	CASSPGGVGETQYF	-	TRBV5-1	-	TRBJ2-5
TGTGCCAGCAGCACGGGACACGGAGACTACAATGAGCAGTTCTTC	CASSTGHGDYNEQFF	-	TRBV7-2	-	TRBJ2-1
TGTGCCAGCATGATGATCGGGGCAGGGCGATCTCAGCCCCAGCATTTT	CASMMIGAGRSQPQHF	-	TRBV5-4	-	TRBJ1-5
TGTGCCAGCAGCCATCAGGGGCATGAGCAGTTCTTC	CASSHQGHEQFF	-	TRBV7-6	-	TRBJ2-1
TGTGCCAGCTCATCATACGGTCGGGGGGCAACAGATACGCAGTATTTT	CASSSYGRGATDTQYF	-	TRBV18	-	TRBJ2-3
TGCAGTGCTGACCAATACAATGAGCAGTTCTTC	CSADQYNEQFF	-	TRBV20-1	-	TRBJ2-1
TGTGCCAGCAGCTTAATGGGGTATGGCTACACCTTC	CASSLMGYGYTF	-	TRBV7-9	once	TRBJ1-2
TGTGCCAGCATTTCGGGGTATTCAGATACGCAGTATTTT	CASISGYSDTQYF	-	TRBV2	-	TRBJ2-3
TGCGCCAGCAGCCGGGACGGCAACGAGCAGTACTTC	CASSRDGNEQYF	-	TRBV10-2	-	TRBJ2-7
TGTGCCAGCAGTGTGGAGGGGACCTACGAGCAGTACTTC	CASSVEGTYEQYF	-	TRBV2	-	TRBJ2-7